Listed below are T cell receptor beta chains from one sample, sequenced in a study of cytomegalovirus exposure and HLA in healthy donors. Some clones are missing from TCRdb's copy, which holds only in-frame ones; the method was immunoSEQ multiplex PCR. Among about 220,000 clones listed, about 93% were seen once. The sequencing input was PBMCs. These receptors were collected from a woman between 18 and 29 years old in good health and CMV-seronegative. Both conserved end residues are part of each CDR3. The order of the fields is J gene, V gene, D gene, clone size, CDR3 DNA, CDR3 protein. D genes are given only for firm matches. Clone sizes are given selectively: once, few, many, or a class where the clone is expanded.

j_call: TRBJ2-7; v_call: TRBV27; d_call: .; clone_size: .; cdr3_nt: TGTGCCAGCAGTTCTCCGAGTAGCTCCTACGAGCAGTACTTC; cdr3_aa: CASSSPSSSYEQYF
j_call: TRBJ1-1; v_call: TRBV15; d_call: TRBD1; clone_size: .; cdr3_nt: TGTGCCACCAGCAGACGGTACGGGACAGCGAACACTGAAGCTTTCTTT; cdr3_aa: CATSRRYGTANTEAFF
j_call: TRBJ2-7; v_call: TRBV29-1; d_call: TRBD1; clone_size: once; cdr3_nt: TGCAGCGTGGTGTACTTTAAGTCCGGGACAGGGTCCTACGAGCAGTACTTC; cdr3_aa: CSVVYFKSGTGSYEQYF
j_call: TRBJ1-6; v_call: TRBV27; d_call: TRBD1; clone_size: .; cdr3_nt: TGTGCCAGCAGTTCACGGACAGGGGGGACACCCCTCCACTTT; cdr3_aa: CASSSRTGGTPLHF
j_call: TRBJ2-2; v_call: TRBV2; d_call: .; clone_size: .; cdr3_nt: TGTGCCAGCAGTGGGCTGAACACCGGGGAGCTGTTTTTT; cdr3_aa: CASSGLNTGELFF
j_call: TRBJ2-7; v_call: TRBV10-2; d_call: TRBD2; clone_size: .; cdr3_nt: TGCGCCAGCAGTGATGGGCTAGCGGCCTCCTACGAGCAGTACTTC; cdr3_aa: CASSDGLAASYEQYF
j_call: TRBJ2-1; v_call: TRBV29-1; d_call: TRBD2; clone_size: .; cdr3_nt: TGCAGCGCAGCCGGGACTAGAGGTGAGCAGTTCTTC; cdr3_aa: CSAAGTRGEQFF
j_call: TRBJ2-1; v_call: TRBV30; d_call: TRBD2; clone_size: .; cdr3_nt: TGTGCCTGGAGTGGAGTGGCGGGAGGGAATGAGCAGTTCTTC; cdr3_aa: CAWSGVAGGNEQFF
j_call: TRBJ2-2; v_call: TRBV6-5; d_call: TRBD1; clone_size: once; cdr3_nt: TGTGCCGTTCAAGGGGACAGGGTGGGCACCGGGGAGCTGTTTTTT; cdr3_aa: CAVQGDRVGTGELFF
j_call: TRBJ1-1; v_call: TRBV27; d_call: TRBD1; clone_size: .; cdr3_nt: TGTGCCAGCAGTTTGACAGGGGTGTATGAAGCTTTCTTT; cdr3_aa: CASSLTGVYEAFF
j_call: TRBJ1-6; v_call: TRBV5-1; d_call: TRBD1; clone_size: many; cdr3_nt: TGCGCCAGCAGCTTACAATCCGGGACAGGGGAGGCACCCCTCCACTTT; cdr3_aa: CASSLQSGTGEAPLHF